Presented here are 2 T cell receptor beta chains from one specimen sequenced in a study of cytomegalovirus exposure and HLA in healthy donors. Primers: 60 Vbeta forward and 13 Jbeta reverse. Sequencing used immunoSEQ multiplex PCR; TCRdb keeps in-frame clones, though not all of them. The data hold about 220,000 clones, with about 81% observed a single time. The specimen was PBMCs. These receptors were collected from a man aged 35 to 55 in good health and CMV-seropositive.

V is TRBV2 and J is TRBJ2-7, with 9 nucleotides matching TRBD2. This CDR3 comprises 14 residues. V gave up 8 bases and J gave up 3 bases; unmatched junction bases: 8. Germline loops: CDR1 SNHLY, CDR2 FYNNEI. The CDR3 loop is CASGRGLAVYEQYF. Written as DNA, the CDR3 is TGTGCCAGCGGAAGGGGACTAGCCGTCTACGAGCAGTACTTC.

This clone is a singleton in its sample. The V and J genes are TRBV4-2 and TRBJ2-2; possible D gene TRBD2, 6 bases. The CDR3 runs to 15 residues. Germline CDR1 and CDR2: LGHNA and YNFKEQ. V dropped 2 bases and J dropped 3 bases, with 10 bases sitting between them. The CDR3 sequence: CASSQPGLYTGELFF. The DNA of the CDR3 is TGTGCCAGCAGCCAACCGGGACTCTACACCGGGGAGCTGTTTTTT.